This is a list of T cell receptor beta chains from one sample in a study of blood T cell repertoires in COVID-19. Generated by immunoSEQ multiplex PCR, the TCRdb table keeps only in-frame clones and is missing some. The sample shows roughly 160,000 clones, roughly 81% of them seen only once. Sequenced material: peripheral blood. The receptors shown here come from a woman in her 50s with COVID-19, enrolled during active disease. Each CDR3 is given with its conserved first and last residue. Each record gives: CDR3 DNA, CDR3 protein, D gene, V gene, J gene, clone size. D genes are given only for firm matches. Expanded clones are given a class, and other clones once, few, many or no size at all.

TGTGCCAGCAGCCCACGGGACAAAAGTGGCTACACCTTC,CASSPRDKSGYTF,NA,TRBV7-9,TRBJ1-2,once
TGTGCCAGCAGCCCAGACTACCGAGATACGCAGTATTTT,CASSPDYRDTQYF,NA,TRBV7-2,TRBJ2-3,NA
TGTGCCTGGACTACCGACAGGGGGAGCTCTGGAAACACCATATATTTT,CAWTTDRGSSGNTIYF,TRBD1,TRBV30,TRBJ1-3,NA
TGTGCCAGCAGTGAAGTTCGGGATTCACCCCTCCACTTT,CASSEVRDSPLHF,NA,TRBV6-1,TRBJ1-6,once
TGCGCCAGCAGCCAAGAGCACATAAACGGGCAGGGGGCGCAGTATTTT,CASSQEHINGQGAQYF,TRBD1,TRBV4-1,TRBJ2-3,NA
TGCGCCAGCAGCCAAGATTATTCTAGCGGGGGGTCCACAGATACGCAGTATTTT,CASSQDYSSGGSTDTQYF,TRBD2,TRBV4-1,TRBJ2-3,NA
TGTGCCAGCAGCCAAGAAAGGGGGCGAAACTATGGCTACACCTTC,CASSQERGRNYGYTF,TRBD1,TRBV4-2,TRBJ1-2,NA
TGCACCAGCAGCCAAGGCAGGGGTATGAACACTGAAGCTTTCTTT,CTSSQGRGMNTEAFF,NA,TRBV1,TRBJ1-1,NA
TGTGCCAGCAGCTTAGAGGTGAGAGGAGTTTTCGAGCAGTACTTC,CASSLEVRGVFEQYF,NA,TRBV11-2,TRBJ2-7,NA
TGTGCCAGCAGCTTGGGGGGGGGCGGCGGCTCATACGAGCAGTACTTC,CASSLGGGGGSYEQYF,NA,TRBV5-4,TRBJ2-7,NA
TGTGCCAGCAGCTTGGTGCCAGGGACAAACACTGAAGCTTTCTTT,CASSLVPGTNTEAFF,NA,TRBV5-5,TRBJ1-1,NA
TGCGCCAGCAGTCTGGGGGAGGGCGGCACTGAAGCTTTCTTT,CASSLGEGGTEAFF,NA,TRBV5-1,TRBJ1-1,NA
TGTGCCAGCAGCTTACCCGGGACAGGGGTTGGCTACACCTTC,CASSLPGTGVGYTF,TRBD1,TRBV5-4,TRBJ1-2,NA
TGCGCCAGCAGCCAAGATGAGACACAAAATAACTATGGCTACACCTTC,CASSQDETQNNYGYTF,NA,TRBV4-1,TRBJ1-2,NA
TGCAGTGCTAGTAACAGGGCGGGCGGCTACACCTTC,CSASNRAGGYTF,NA,TRBV20-1,TRBJ1-2,NA
TGTGCCAGCAGCCTCTTCCCAGGGAACACCGGGGAGCTGTTTTTT,CASSLFPGNTGELFF,NA,TRBV7-8,TRBJ2-2,NA
TGTGCCAGCAGTTACTCTTGGGGGCCTCCCCAAGAGACCCAGTACTTC,CASSYSWGPPQETQYF,NA,TRBV6-2/TRBV6-3,TRBJ2-5,NA
TGTGCCAGCACTCAGGGGACTAGCGGTCACGAGCAGTACTTC,CASTQGTSGHEQYF,TRBD2,TRBV3-1/TRBV3-2,TRBJ2-7,NA
TGTGCCACCAGTGATCCACGAAAGGAGATACCCAATGAGCAGTTCTTC,CATSDPRKEIPNEQFF,NA,TRBV24-1,TRBJ2-1,NA
TGTGCCAGCAGTTCCGAAGAGACCCAGTACTTC,CASSSEETQYF,NA,TRBV11-3,TRBJ2-5,NA
TGTGCCAGCAGCCAATCACGTTCTAGGGAGCAGTTCTTC,CASSQSRSREQFF,NA,TRBV6-4,TRBJ2-1,NA
TGTGCCAGCAGCGCAGGGGGATACGAGCAGTACTTC,CASSAGGYEQYF,TRBD1,TRBV5-6,TRBJ2-7,few
TGTGCCAGCAGCTTCGAGTACTTC,CASSFEYF,NA,TRBV5-8,TRBJ2-5,once
TGTGCCAGCAGCTTGGTTGGGGGGTACAATGAGCAGTTCTTC,CASSLVGGYNEQFF,NA,TRBV5-4,TRBJ2-1,NA
TGTGCTAGTGGTTTGACGGGACAGACGCCCGAAGTCTATGGCTACACCTTC,CASGLTGQTPEVYGYTF,TRBD1,TRBV12-5,TRBJ1-2,NA
TGTGCCAGCTCAAACCAGGGACAGGAAAACACCATATATTTT,CASSNQGQENTIYF,TRBD1,TRBV18,TRBJ1-3,NA
TGTGCTAGTGGTTTACAGGGAAACGAGCAGTACTTC,CASGLQGNEQYF,NA,TRBV12-5,TRBJ2-7,medium-sized
TGTGCCAGCAGCTCATCCTTAGGATACAGGGGACGGAACAATGAGCAGTTCTTC,CASSSSLGYRGRNNEQFF,TRBD1,TRBV7-6,TRBJ2-1,few
TGTGCCAGCAGCTTTGCGATAAAAGCGGGGGCCAACGTCCTGACTTTC,CASSFAIKAGANVLTF,NA,TRBV12-1,TRBJ2-6,NA
TGTGCCAGCAGTGAAAATGTAAATCCGCGACAGGGCGCCTACGAGCAGTACTTC,CASSENVNPRQGAYEQYF,TRBD1,TRBV25-1,TRBJ2-7,once
TGTGCCAGCAGTCCTTTACAGGGTTTCTACGAGCAGTACTTC,CASSPLQGFYEQYF,NA,TRBV27,TRBJ2-7,once
TGCGCCAGCAGCTTGATTGTCCAGGGCAACACCGGGGAGCTGTTTTTT,CASSLIVQGNTGELFF,NA,TRBV5-1,TRBJ2-2,many
TGCGCCAGCAGATCGGACAGGGGTAAGATCAACGAGCAGTACTTC,CASRSDRGKINEQYF,TRBD1,TRBV5-1,TRBJ2-7,NA
TGCAGCGTTGCAGGGGTCCTGAACACTGAAGCTTTCTTT,CSVAGVLNTEAFF,NA,TRBV29-1,TRBJ1-1,NA
TGTGCCAGCAGCTTAGCTACAGGTGACTACGAGCAGTACTTC,CASSLATGDYEQYF,NA,TRBV11-2,TRBJ2-7,NA
TGTGCCAGCAGCCAAGTCCAGAGGGAGCTGTTTTTT,CASSQVQRELFF,NA,TRBV3-1/TRBV3-2,TRBJ2-2,NA
TGCGCCAGCAGTGAGAAGGTCAGGGATAATTCACCCCTCCACTTT,CASSEKVRDNSPLHF,NA,TRBV10-2,TRBJ1-6,few
TGCGCCAGCAGCCGACCGGGAATGGACTATGGCTACACCTTC,CASSRPGMDYGYTF,NA,TRBV4-1,TRBJ1-2,NA
TGTGCCAGTAGCCGGGGACAGGGGGCGAATCAGCCCCAGCATTTT,CASSRGQGANQPQHF,TRBD1,TRBV19,TRBJ1-5,NA
TGTGCCAGTACTGCAGGGGGAAATTCACCCCTCCACTTT,CASTAGGNSPLHF,TRBD1,TRBV19,TRBJ1-6,NA
TGCGCCAGCCGACAGGACCCTAATGAAAAACTGTTTTTT,CASRQDPNEKLFF,NA,TRBV5-1,TRBJ1-4,NA
TGCAGCGTTGGGGAGGGTGAAGCTTTCTTT,CSVGEGEAFF,NA,TRBV29-1,TRBJ1-1,NA
TGTGCCAGCAGCCAAGAGGATCGGGGTAACTATGGCTACACCTTC,CASSQEDRGNYGYTF,NA,TRBV4-2,TRBJ1-2,NA
TGTGCCAGCTCATCAGTACCGGGACAGGGCTCCTACGAGCAGTACTTC,CASSSVPGQGSYEQYF,TRBD1,TRBV18,TRBJ2-7,NA
TGTGCCAGCAGCCAAGTAAAACAGGGGGGAGTGAACACTGAAGCTTTCTTT,CASSQVKQGGVNTEAFF,TRBD1,TRBV4-2,TRBJ1-1,few
TGTGCCAGCAGTGAGGCCCTCACAGATACGCAGTATTTT,CASSEALTDTQYF,NA,TRBV2,TRBJ2-3,few
TGTGCCAGCAGCCCCCGCGGCCCGCCGGCGGGGCAGTACTTC,CASSPRGPPAGQYF,NA,TRBV7-9,TRBJ2-7,NA
TGTGCCAGCAGCTTAATACAGGATCAGCCCCAGCATTTT,CASSLIQDQPQHF,NA,TRBV7-2,TRBJ1-5,once
TGTGCCTGGAGCACAGGGAGTCAGCCCCAGCATTTT,CAWSTGSQPQHF,NA,TRBV30,TRBJ1-5,NA
TGTGCCAGCAGCGACCCACTAGCGGAGACTAGCACAGATACGCAGTATTTT,CASSDPLAETSTDTQYF,TRBD2,TRBV9,TRBJ2-3,NA
TGTGCCAGTAAATCAGGGGGCGCCGCGGGAAACACCATATATTTT,CASKSGGAAGNTIYF,TRBD1,TRBV19,TRBJ1-3,NA